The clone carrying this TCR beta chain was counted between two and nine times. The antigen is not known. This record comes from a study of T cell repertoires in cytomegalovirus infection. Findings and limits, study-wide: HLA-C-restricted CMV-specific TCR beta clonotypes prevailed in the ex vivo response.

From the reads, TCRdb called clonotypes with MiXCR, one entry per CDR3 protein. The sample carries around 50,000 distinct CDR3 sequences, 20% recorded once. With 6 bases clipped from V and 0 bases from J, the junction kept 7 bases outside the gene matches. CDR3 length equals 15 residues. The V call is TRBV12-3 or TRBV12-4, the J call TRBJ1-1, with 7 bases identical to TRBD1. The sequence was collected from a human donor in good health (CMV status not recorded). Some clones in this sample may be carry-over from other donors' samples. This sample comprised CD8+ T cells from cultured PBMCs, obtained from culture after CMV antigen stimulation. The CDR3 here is CASRANRGLNTEAFF. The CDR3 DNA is TGTGCCAGCAGAGCTAACAGGGGACTGAACACTGAAGCTTTCTTT.